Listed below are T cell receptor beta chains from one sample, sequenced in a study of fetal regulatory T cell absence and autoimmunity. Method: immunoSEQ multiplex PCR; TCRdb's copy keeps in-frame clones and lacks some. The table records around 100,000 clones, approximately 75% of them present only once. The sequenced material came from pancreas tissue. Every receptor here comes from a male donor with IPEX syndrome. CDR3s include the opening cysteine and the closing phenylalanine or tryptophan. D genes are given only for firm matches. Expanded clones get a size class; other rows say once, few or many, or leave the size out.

CASSPTGAGETQYF	TGTGCCAGCAGTCCGACAGGGGCTGGGGAGACCCAGTACTTC	TRBV27	TRBJ2-5	TRBD1	.
CASSYSSRGGYEQYF	TGTGCCAGCAGTTACTCTTCGCGGGGGGGATACGAGCAGTACTTC	TRBV6-6	TRBJ2-7	TRBD2	.
CASSGTNYEQYF	TGCGCCAGCTCCGGGACTAACTACGAGCAGTACTTC	TRBV5-1	TRBJ2-7	TRBD2	few
CASSFLWGANNEQFF	TGTGCCAGCAGCTTCCTCTGGGGCGCAAACAATGAGCAGTTCTTC	TRBV11-2	TRBJ2-1	.	.
CASKAGTLNYGYTF	TGTGCCAGCAAGGCCGGGACACTTAACTATGGCTACACCTTC	TRBV6-1	TRBJ1-2	.	once
CASSLWENYGYTF	TGTGCCAGCAGTTTATGGGAGAACTATGGCTACACCTTC	TRBV27	TRBJ1-2	.	few
CASRLSGGAETQYF	TGTGCCAGTAGGCTCAGCGGGGGGGCGGAGACCCAGTACTTC	TRBV19	TRBJ2-5	TRBD2	.
CAGKSRGGYTF	TGTGCCGGGAAATCCCGGGGTGGCTACACCTTC	TRBV19	TRBJ1-2	.	.
CASSHRDNIDYNEQFF	TGTGCCAGCAGCCACCGGGACAACATTGACTACAATGAGCAGTTCTTC	TRBV9	TRBJ2-1	.	.
CSAAGHYGYTF	TGCAGCGCGGCCGGGCACTATGGCTACACCTTC	TRBV29-1	TRBJ1-2	.	.
CASSWGQGPNEQYF	TGCGCCAGCAGCTGGGGACAGGGCCCCAACGAGCAGTACTTC	TRBV5-1	TRBJ2-7	TRBD1	few
CASSLLRQGPTEAFF	TGCGCCAGCAGCCTACTCCGACAAGGGCCCACTGAAGCTTTCTTT	TRBV5-1	TRBJ1-1	.	.
CASSPGTGGYTF	TGTGCCAGCAGTCCCGGGACAGGTGGCTACACCTTC	TRBV6-5	TRBJ1-2	TRBD1	once
CASSQLAASYNEQFF	TGTGCCAGCAGCCAATTAGCGGCCTCCTACAATGAGCAGTTCTTC	TRBV7-9	TRBJ2-1	.	.
CASSLIPTGEAFF	TGCGCCAGCAGCTTGATTCCGACCGGTGAAGCTTTCTTT	TRBV5-1	TRBJ1-1	.	.
CASSFNYEQYF	TGTGCCAGCAGCTTCAACTACGAGCAGTACTTC	TRBV7-8	TRBJ2-7	.	.
CASRTIGTGDEKLFF	TGTGCCAGCAGAACTATCGGGACAGGGGATGAAAAACTGTTTTTT	TRBV6-1	TRBJ1-4	TRBD1	.
CAWSVQGVRTDTQYF	TGTGCCTGGAGTGTACAGGGTGTCCGCACAGATACGCAGTATTTT	TRBV30	TRBJ2-3	.	.
CASSLGRTGPTFNSPLHF	TGTGCCAGCAGCTTAGGTCGGACAGGGCCCACTTTTAATTCACCCCTCCACTTT	TRBV7-8	TRBJ1-6	TRBD1	.
CASRRLAGGQDTQYF	TGTGCCAGCAGGAGACTAGCGGGGGGGCAGGATACGCAGTATTTT	TRBV7-2	TRBJ2-3	TRBD2	once
CASSWGNEQFF	TGTGCCAGCAGCTGGGGGAATGAGCAGTTCTTC	TRBV7-2	TRBJ2-1	.	.
CASSQEGKLGLAINEQFF	TGCGCCAGCAGCCAAGAAGGGAAGTTGGGACTAGCGATAAATGAGCAGTTCTTC	TRBV4-1	TRBJ2-1	TRBD2	.
CASSLVGGSSTEAFF	TGTGCCAGCAGCTTAGTAGGGGGATCTAGCACTGAAGCTTTCTTT	TRBV7-8	TRBJ1-1	.	.
CASSHLDRGESPLHF	TGCGCCAGCAGCCACTTAGACAGGGGCGAGTCACCCCTCCACTTT	TRBV4-3	TRBJ1-6	TRBD1	many
CASSYLGGREKLFF	TGTGCCAGCAGTTACTTGGGGGGACGAGAAAAACTGTTTTTT	TRBV6-6	TRBJ1-4	.	.
CASSLEASGGLYNEQFF	TGCGCCAGCAGCTTGGAGGCTAGCGGGGGACTCTACAATGAGCAGTTCTTC	TRBV5-1	TRBJ2-1	TRBD2	.
CASSIWDYQSNEQFF	TGTGCCAGTAGTATCTGGGACTATCAATCCAATGAGCAGTTCTTC	TRBV19	TRBJ2-1	TRBD2	.
CASSPRWDGRPGNTIYF	TGTGCCAGCAGCCCCCGTTGGGACGGACGACCTGGAAACACCATATATTTT	TRBV7-9	TRBJ1-3	.	.
CASSPGQGGYEQYF	TGTGCCAGCAGTCCCGGACAGGGAGGTTACGAGCAGTACTTC	TRBV21-1	TRBJ2-7	.	.
CASSTGIHGYTF	TGTGCCAGCAGCACGGGCATCCATGGCTACACCTTC	TRBV6-6	TRBJ1-2	.	.
CASRGAGGRNQPQHF	TGTGCCAGCAGGGGGGCAGGGGGTCGTAATCAGCCCCAGCATTTT	TRBV28	TRBJ1-5	TRBD1	few
CASSPGQGNQPQHF	TGTGCCAGCAGCCCGGGACAGGGGAATCAGCCCCAGCATTTT	TRBV9	TRBJ1-5	TRBD1	few
CASSLIPGRGNTQYF	TGTGCCAGCAGCTTAATCCCGGGGCGCGGGAATACGCAGTATTTT	TRBV11-2	TRBJ2-3	.	.
CSAPLEDTQYF	TGCAGTGCTCCCCTTGAAGATACGCAGTATTTT	TRBV20-1	TRBJ2-3	.	.
CASSYQGRRYEQYF	TGTGCCAGCAGTTACCAGGGGCGAAGGTACGAGCAGTACTTC	TRBV6-5	TRBJ2-7	.	few
CASSLSAGTGELFF	TGTGCCAGCAGCTTATCAGCGGGCACCGGGGAGCTGTTTTTT	TRBV7-2	TRBJ2-2	.	.
CASSPTGANYGYTF	TGTGCCAGCAGCCCGACTGGGGCTAACTATGGCTACACCTTC	TRBV11-2	TRBJ1-2	.	.
CASSLGWDRGAPGELFF	TGTGCCAGCAGCTTGGGGTGGGACAGGGGAGCCCCCGGGGAGCTGTTTTTT	TRBV5-4	TRBJ2-2	TRBD1	.
CASNLFPARRANTEAFF	TGTGCCAGCAACCTATTTCCAGCGAGAAGGGCGAACACTGAAGCTTTCTTT	TRBV4-2	TRBJ1-1	.	.